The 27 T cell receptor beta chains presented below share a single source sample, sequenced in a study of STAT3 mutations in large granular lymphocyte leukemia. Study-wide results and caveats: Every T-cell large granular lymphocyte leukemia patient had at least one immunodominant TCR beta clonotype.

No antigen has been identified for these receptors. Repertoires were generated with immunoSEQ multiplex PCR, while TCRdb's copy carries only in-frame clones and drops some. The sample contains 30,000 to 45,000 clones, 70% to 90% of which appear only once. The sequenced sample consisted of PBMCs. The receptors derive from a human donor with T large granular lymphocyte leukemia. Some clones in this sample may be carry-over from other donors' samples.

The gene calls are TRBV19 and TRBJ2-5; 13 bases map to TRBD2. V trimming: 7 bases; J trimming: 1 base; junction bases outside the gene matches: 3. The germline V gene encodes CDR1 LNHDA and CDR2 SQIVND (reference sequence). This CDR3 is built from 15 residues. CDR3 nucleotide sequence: TGTGCCAGTAAAGGACTAGCGGGGGTCCAAGAGACCCAGTACTTC. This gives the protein CASKGLAGVQETQYF.

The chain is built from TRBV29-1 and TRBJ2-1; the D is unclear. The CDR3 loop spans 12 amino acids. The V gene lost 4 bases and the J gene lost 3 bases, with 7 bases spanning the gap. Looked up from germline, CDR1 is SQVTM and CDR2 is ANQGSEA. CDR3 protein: CSVAASYNEQFF. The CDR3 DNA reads TGCAGCGTTGCGGCCAGCTACAATGAGCAGTTCTTC.

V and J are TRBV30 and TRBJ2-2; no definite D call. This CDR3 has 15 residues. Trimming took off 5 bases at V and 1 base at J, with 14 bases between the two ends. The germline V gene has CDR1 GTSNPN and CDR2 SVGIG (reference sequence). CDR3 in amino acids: CAWVRRSVNTGELFF. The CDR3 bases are TGTGCCTGGGTTCGACGGTCTGTGAACACCGGGGAGCTGTTTTTT.

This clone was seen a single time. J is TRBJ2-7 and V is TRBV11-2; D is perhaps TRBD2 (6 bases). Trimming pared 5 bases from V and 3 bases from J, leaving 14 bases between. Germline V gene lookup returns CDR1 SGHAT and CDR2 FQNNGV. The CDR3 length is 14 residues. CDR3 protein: CASSRDGGFYEQYF. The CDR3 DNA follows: TGTGCCAGCAGCCGGGACGGGGGATTCTACGAGCAGTACTTC. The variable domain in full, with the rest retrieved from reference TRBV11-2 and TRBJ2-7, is EAGVAQSPRYKIIEKRQSVAFWCNPISGHATLYWYQQILGQGPKLLIQFQNNGVVDDSQLPKDRFSAERLKGVDSTLKIQPAKLEDSAVYLCASSRDGGFYEQYFGPGTRLTVT.

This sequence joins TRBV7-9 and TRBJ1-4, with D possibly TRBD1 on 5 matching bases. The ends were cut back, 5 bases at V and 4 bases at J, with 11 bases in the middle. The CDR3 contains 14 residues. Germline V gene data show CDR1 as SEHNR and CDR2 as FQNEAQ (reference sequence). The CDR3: CASSPGRINEKLFF. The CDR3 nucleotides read TGTGCCAGCAGCCCGGGACGGATTAATGAAAAACTGTTTTTT.

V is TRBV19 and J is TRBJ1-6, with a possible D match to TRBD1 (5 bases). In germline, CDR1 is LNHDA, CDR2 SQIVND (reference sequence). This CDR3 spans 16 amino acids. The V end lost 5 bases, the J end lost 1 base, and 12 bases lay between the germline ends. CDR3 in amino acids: CASSGITGSYNSPLHF. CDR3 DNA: TGTGCCAGTAGTGGAATTACAGGTTCCTATAATTCACCCCTCCACTTT.

CDR3 sequence: CASSSTSGGSNNEQFF. In DNA form, the CDR3 reads TGTGCCAGCTCATCGACTAGCGGGGGGTCTAACAATGAGCAGTTCTTC. The V gene is TRBV18, the J gene TRBJ2-1; 13 positions match TRBD2. V gave up 5 bases and J gave up 5 bases; unmatched junction bases: 6. The CDR3 consists of 16 residues. Germline V lookup: CDR1 KGHSH, CDR2 LQKENI.

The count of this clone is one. For the CDR3, the DNA is TGTGCCAGCAGCCAAGAACAGGGCTATGGCTACACCTTC. It is translated as CASSQEQGYGYTF. This sequence joins TRBV4-2 and TRBJ1-2, with a weak D call TRBD1 (6 bases). CDR1 and CDR2 (germline): LGHNA, YNFKEQ. This CDR3 is 13 amino acids long. V lost 0 bases, J lost 4 bases, and 6 bases lay in between.

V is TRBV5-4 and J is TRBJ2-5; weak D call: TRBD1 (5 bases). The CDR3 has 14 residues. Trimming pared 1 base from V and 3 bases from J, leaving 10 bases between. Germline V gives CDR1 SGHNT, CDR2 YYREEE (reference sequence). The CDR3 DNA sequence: TGTGCCAGCAGCTTGCTCCAGGGCGAAGAGACCCAGTACTTC. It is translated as CASSLLQGEETQYF.

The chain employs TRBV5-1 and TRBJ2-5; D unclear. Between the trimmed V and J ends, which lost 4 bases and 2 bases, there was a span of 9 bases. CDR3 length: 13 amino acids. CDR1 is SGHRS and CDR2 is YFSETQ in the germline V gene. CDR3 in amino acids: CASSARVQETQYF. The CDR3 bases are TGCGCCAGCAGCGCCCGGGTGCAAGAGACCCAGTACTTC.

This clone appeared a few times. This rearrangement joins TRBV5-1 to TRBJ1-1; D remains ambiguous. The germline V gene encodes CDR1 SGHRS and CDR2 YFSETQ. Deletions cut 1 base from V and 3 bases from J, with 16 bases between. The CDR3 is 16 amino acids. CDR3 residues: CASSLSESRRHTEAFF. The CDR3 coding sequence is TGCGCCAGCAGCTTGAGTGAGTCAAGGAGACACACTGAAGCTTTCTTT.

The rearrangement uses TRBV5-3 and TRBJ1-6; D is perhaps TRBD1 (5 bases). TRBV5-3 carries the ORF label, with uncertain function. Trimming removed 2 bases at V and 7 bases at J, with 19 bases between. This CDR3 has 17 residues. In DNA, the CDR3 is TGTGCCAGAAGCTTAAAATCTGGGGGGAGATTCAATTCACCCCTCCACTTT. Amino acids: CARSLKSGGRFNSPLHF.

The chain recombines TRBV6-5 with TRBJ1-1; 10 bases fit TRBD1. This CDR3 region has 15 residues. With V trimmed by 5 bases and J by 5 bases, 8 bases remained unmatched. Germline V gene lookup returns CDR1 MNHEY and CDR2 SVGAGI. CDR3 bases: TGTGCCAGCAGTAGGCAGGACAGGGGGAGGACTGAAGCTTTCTTT. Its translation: CASSRQDRGRTEAFF.

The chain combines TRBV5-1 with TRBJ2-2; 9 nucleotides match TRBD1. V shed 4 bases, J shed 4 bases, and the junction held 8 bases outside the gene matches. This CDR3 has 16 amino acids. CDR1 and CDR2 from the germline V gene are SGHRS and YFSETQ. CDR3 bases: TGCGCCAGCAGCCCCCGGGGACAGGGCTTCACCGGGGAGCTGTTTTTT. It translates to CASSPRGQGFTGELFF.

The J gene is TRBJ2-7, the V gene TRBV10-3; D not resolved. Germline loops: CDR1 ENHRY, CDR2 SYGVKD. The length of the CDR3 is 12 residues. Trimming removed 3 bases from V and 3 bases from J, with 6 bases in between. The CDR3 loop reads CAISDSDYEQYF. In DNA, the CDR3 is TGTGCCATCAGTGACTCCGACTACGAGCAGTACTTC.

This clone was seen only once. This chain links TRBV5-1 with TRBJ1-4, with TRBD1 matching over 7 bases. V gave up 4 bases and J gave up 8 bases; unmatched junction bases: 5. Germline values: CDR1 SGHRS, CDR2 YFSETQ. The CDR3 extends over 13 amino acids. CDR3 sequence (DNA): TGCGCCAGCAGCGATGGACAGGCGGAAAAACTGTTTTTT. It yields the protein CASSDGQAEKLFF.

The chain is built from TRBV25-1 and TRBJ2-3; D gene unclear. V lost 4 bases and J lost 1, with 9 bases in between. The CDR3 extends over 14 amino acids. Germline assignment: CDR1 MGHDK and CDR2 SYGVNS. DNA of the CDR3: TGTGCCAGCAGTGTACGGGCCGGCACAGATACGCAGTATTTT. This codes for CASSVRAGTDTQYF. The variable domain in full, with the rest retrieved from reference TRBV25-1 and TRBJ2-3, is EADIYQTPRYLVIGTGKKITLECSQTMGHDKMYWYQQDPGMELHLIHYSYGVNSTEKGDLSSESTVSRIRTEHFPLTLESARPSHTSQYLCASSVRAGTDTQYFGPGTRLTVL.

The DNA for the CDR3 is TGTGCCAGCAGTGTACAGGGGGCGGTTTATTCACCCCTCCACTTT. Amino acid sequence: CASSVQGAVYSPLHF. This chain links TRBV28 with TRBJ1-6, with 9 nucleotides matching TRBD1. The CDR3 is 15 amino acids. V was clipped by 5 bases and J by 8 bases; unmatched bases: 7. Germline values: CDR1 MDHEN, CDR2 SYDVKM.

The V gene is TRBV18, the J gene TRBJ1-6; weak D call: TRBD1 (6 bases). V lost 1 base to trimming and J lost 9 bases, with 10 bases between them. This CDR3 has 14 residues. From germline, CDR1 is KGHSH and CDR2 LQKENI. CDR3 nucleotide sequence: TGTGCCAGCTCACCACTGGGGGGCGGTTCACCCCTCCACTTT. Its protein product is CASSPLGGGSPLHF. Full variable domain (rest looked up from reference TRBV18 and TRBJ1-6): NAGVMQNPRHLVRRRGQEARLRCSPMKGHSHVYWYRQLPEEGLKFMVYLQKENIIDESGMPKERFSAEFPKEGPSILRIQQVVRGDSAAYFCASSPLGGGSPLHFGNGTRLTVT.

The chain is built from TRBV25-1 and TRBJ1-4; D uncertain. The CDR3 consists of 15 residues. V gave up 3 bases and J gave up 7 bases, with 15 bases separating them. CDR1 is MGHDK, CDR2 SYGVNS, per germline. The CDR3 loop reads CASSDSSRPFEKLFF. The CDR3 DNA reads TGTGCCAGCAGTGATAGCTCTAGGCCTTTTGAAAAACTGTTTTTT.

This CDR3 is CASSTNLGGITGELFF. The CDR3 nucleotides are TGTGCCAGCTCTACCAATTTGGGTGGAATCACCGGGGAGCTGTTTTTT. The chain combines TRBV18 with TRBJ2-2; D unclear. Germline loops: CDR1 KGHSH, CDR2 LQKENI. V lost 6 bases and J lost 4, with 18 bases in between. The CDR3 length is 16 residues.

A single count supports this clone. The CDR3 coding sequence is TGTGCCAGCAGCTCTAGACAGGGGGCTAGGGATGAGCAGTTCTTC. It encodes CASSSRQGARDEQFF. The V call is TRBV11-3, the J call TRBJ2-1; 10 bases align to TRBD1. Germline loops: CDR1 SGHNT, CDR2 YENEEA. The J segment lost 8 bases and the V segment lost 4 bases, leaving 8 bases of the junction unmatched. CDR3 size: 15 residues.

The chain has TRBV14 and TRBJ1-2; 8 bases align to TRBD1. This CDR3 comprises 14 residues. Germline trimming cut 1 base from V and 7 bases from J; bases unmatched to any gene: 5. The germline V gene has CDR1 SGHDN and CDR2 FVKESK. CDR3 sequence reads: CASSQGTGMGGYTF. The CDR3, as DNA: TGTGCCAGCAGCCAAGGGACAGGGATGGGTGGCTACACCTTC.

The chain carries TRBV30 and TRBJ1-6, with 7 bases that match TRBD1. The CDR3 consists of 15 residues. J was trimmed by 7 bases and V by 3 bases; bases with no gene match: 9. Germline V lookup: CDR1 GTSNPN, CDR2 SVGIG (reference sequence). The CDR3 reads CAWRLPDRSNSPLHF. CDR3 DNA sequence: TGTGCCTGGAGATTACCGGACAGGTCCAATTCACCCCTCCACTTT.

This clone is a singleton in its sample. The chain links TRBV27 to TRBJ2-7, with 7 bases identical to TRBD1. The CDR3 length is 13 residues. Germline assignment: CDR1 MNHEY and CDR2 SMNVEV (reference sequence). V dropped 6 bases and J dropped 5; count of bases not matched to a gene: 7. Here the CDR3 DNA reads TGTGCCAGCAGCCCTAGGACAGGCAACGAGCAGTACGTC. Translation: CASSPRTGNEQYV.

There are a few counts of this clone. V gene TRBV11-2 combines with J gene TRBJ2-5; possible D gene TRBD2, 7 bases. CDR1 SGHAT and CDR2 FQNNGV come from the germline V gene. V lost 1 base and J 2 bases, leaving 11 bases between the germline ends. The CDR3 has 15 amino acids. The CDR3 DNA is TGTGCCAGCAGCTTAGTGGGGGGGGCACAAGAGACCCAGTACTTC. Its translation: CASSLVGGAQETQYF.

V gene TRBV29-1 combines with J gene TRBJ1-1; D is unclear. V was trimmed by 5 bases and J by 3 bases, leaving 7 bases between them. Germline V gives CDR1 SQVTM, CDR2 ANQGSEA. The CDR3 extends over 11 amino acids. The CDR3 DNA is TGCAGCGTTTATAAGGACACTGAAGCTTTCTTT. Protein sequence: CSVYKDTEAFF.